A single sample gave rise to the 14 T cell receptor beta chains below, sequenced in a study of shared clonotypes between healthy human individuals. Profiled with immunoSEQ multiplex PCR; TCRdb holds only in-frame clones, not every one. The repertoire has approximately 2,300,000 clones, approximately 90% of them found once; the top ten carry approximately 0.41%. The specimen sequenced was naive CD4+ T cells from PBMCs. Noted subset: CD45RA+ positively selected. The receptors here all came from a man aged 18 to 29 in good health. Some clones in this sample may be carry-over from other donors' samples.

V usage is TRBV5-8 and J usage is TRBJ1-1; D gene uncertain. The CDR3 loop spans 15 amino acids. Germline V CDR1 and CDR2: SGHTS, YDEGEE. Trimming shortened V by 4 bases and J by 1 base, and 14 bases separated the two germline ends. CDR3 sequence (DNA): TGTGCCAGCAGCGCCCAAGCTCGGGGGAACACTGAAGCTTTCTTT. Its protein is CASSAQARGNTEAFF.

V is TRBV7-2 and J is TRBJ1-2, with 12 nucleotides matching TRBD1. From germline, CDR1 is SGHTA and CDR2 FQGNSA. J was trimmed by 8 bases and V by 7 bases; bases with no gene match: 5. CDR3 length equals 13 residues. The CDR3 nucleotides read TGTGCCAGCACAGTGGGACAGGGGGCAGGCTACACCTTC. Translating it yields CASTVGQGAGYTF.

This chain connects TRBV7-2 to TRBJ2-3; 10 bases agree with TRBD2. This CDR3 has 15 residues. V lost 5 bases, J lost 3 bases, and 5 bases stayed unmatched. Looked up from germline, CDR1 is SGHTA and CDR2 is FQGNSA. The CDR3 DNA is TGTGCCAGCAGCAGGCTAGCGGGAGTTACAGATACGCAGTATTTT. Encoded protein: CASSRLAGVTDTQYF.

The V gene is TRBV7-9, the J gene TRBJ2-3, with D unresolved. This CDR3 is built from 12 residues. V gave up 5 bases and J gave up 2 bases, with 5 bases separating them. The V gene's germline CDR1 is SEHNR and CDR2 FQNEAQ (reference sequence). Here the CDR3 reads CASSRNTDTQYF. CDR3 DNA: TGTGCCAGCAGCCGAAACACAGATACGCAGTATTTT.

The chain uses TRBV14 and TRBJ1-2; D may be TRBD1 (6 bases). Germline CDR1 reads SGHDN; CDR2 reads FVKESK. Trimming stripped 5 bases from V and 2 bases from J, with 6 bases between. The CDR3 extends over 12 amino acids. CDR3 DNA: TGTGCCAGCAGCGACAGGAACTATGGCTACACCTTC. Translated, it gives CASSDRNYGYTF.

The chain carries TRBV9 and TRBJ2-7; D gene unclear. Deletions cut 0 bases from V and 3 bases from J, with 10 bases between. Looked up from germline, CDR1 is SGDLS and CDR2 is YYNGEE. The CDR3 runs 14 residues. CDR3 nucleotides: TGTGCCAGCAGCGTAGGAGCTGATTACTACGAGCAGTACTTC. Translation: CASSVGADYYEQYF.

Only one count was recorded for this clone. The gene calls are TRBV6-1 and TRBJ2-5; tentative D call: TRBD2 (7 bases). Germline values: CDR1 MNHNS, CDR2 SASEGT. The CDR3 is 15 residues long. V was shortened by 7 bases and J by 5 bases, with 20 bases between the two germline ends. CDR3 nucleotides: TGTGCCAGCACCACGTGGGGGGGGCTGGGGGAGACCCAGTACTTC. Its protein is CASTTWGGLGETQYF.

J is TRBJ1-5 and V is TRBV28; D is perhaps TRBD1 (5 bases). In germline, CDR1 is MDHEN, CDR2 SYDVKM. The ends were cut back, 5 bases at V and 6 bases at J, with 14 bases in the middle. There are 14 residues in the CDR3. The CDR3 is CASSPGGVRQPQHF. The CDR3 DNA is TGTGCCAGCAGTCCGGGGGGGGTTCGTCAGCCCCAGCATTTT.

The count of this clone is one. This chain links TRBV7-9 with TRBJ2-7, with 9 bases lining up with TRBD1. CDR3 length equals 15 residues. Germline loops: CDR1 SEHNR, CDR2 FQNEAQ (reference sequence). After removal of 5 bases from V and 7 bases from J, the junction contained 12 bases not matched to a gene. CDR3 sequence reads: CASSRTGGEGGEQYF. CDR3 nucleotide sequence: TGTGCCAGCAGCCGAACAGGGGGCGAGGGAGGTGAGCAGTACTTC.

The chain has TRBV10-3 and TRBJ2-7; weak D call: TRBD1 (5 bases). V lost 11 bases, J lost 5 bases, and 16 bases lay in between. Germline CDR1 is ENHRY and CDR2 is SYGVKD. This CDR3 comprises 12 residues. The CDR3 loop reads CAVQGAFDEQYF. The CDR3 region has the DNA TGTGCCGTCCAAGGGGCTTTCGACGAGCAGTACTTC.

This clone has a single count. This sample includes further DNA sequences coding for the same CDR3. This sequence joins TRBV18 and TRBJ2-7, with D hard to call. V was shortened by 2 bases and J by 2 bases, with 7 bases between the two germline ends. CDR1 KGHSH and CDR2 LQKENI come from the germline V gene. The CDR3 is 13 residues long. The CDR3 DNA sequence: TGTGCCAGCTCACCAAGAACTGCCTACGAGCAGTACTTC. It is translated as CASSPRTAYEQYF. Variable domain in full (rest from reference TRBV18 and TRBJ2-7): NAGVMQNPRHLVRRRGQEARLRCSPMKGHSHVYWYRQLPEEGLKFMVYLQKENIIDESGMPKERFSAEFPKEGPSILRIQQVVRGDSAAYFCASSPRTAYEQYFGPGTRLTVT.

This clone was seen a few times. The V call is TRBV7-9, the J call TRBJ1-3, with 11 bases lining up with TRBD1. This CDR3 is 16 amino acids long. Germline V gene lookup returns CDR1 SEHNR and CDR2 FQNEAQ (reference sequence). V lost 4 bases and J lost 4; bases outside the gene matches: 6. CDR3 amino acids: CASSSGQGASGNTIYF. The CDR3 region has the DNA TGTGCCAGCAGCTCCGGACAGGGGGCATCAGGAAACACCATATATTTT.

This clone was observed a handful of times. The chain joins TRBV18 to TRBJ1-2; possibly TRBD1 for D (5 bases). The CDR3 has 15 residues. V was cut by 1 base and J by 1 base, with 10 bases left in between. Germline CDR1 reads KGHSH; CDR2 reads LQKENI. The CDR3 protein is CASSPRHQGNYGYTF. CDR3 DNA: TGTGCCAGCTCACCACGCCACCAGGGTAACTATGGCTACACCTTC. Drawing the rest from reference TRBV18 and TRBJ1-2, the complete variable domain is NAGVMQNPRHLVRRRGQEARLRCSPMKGHSHVYWYRQLPEEGLKFMVYLQKENIIDESGMPKERFSAEFPKEGPSILRIQQVVRGDSAAYFCASSPRHQGNYGYTFGSGTRLTVV.

The chain has TRBV19 and TRBJ2-6; D uncertain. Trimming removed 2 bases from V and 2 bases from J, with 13 bases in between. In germline, CDR1 is LNHDA, CDR2 SQIVND (reference sequence). The CDR3 loop spans 17 amino acids. CDR3 nucleotide sequence: TGTGCCAGTAGTATATCGGTGGGCTTCACTGGGGCCAACGTCCTGACTTTC. Translated: CASSISVGFTGANVLTF.